Following are 26 T cell receptor beta chains from one sample sequenced in a study of T cells in pancreatic ductal adenocarcinoma. Surgery without prior neoadjuvant therapy was the treatment of the selected pancreatic ductal adenocarcinoma patients. Sequencing was performed with immunoSEQ multiplex PCR; in TCRdb, only in-frame clones are kept and a portion is missing. The table lists over 100,000 clones, more than 90% of them singletons. Material for sequencing was PBMCs. These receptors all stem from a human donor with pancreatic ductal adenocarcinoma.

This clone was picked up one time. The V and J genes are TRBV10-3 and TRBJ2-7, with 8 positions matching TRBD1. Trimming took 6 bases from V and 4 from J; bases not matched to a gene: 8. From germline, CDR1 is ENHRY and CDR2 SYGVKD. The CDR3 consists of 14 residues. Written as DNA, the CDR3 is TGTGCCATCAGCGCGGACAGGGTCGGATACGAGCAGTACTTC. Encoded protein: CAISADRVGYEQYF.

With respect to this clone: The junction departs from the called germline gene at one end, perhaps through a read error. The chain's CDR3 is CASSLGTGNTGELFF. CDR3 in DNA: TGTGCTAGCAGCTTAGGGACAGGGAACACCGGGGAGCTGTTTTTT. The rearrangement joins TRBV7-7 to TRBJ2-2; 8 bases are shared with TRBD1. The germline V gene has CDR1 SSHAT and CDR2 FNYEAQ (reference sequence). The CDR3 runs 15 residues. The full variable domain, with the rest looked up from reference TRBV7-7 and TRBJ2-2, is GAGVSQSPRYKVTKRGQDVTLRCDPISSHATLYWYQQALGQGPEFLTYFNYEAQPDKSGLPSDRFSAERPEGSISTLTIQRTEQRDSAMYRCASSLGTGNTGELFFGEGSRLTVL.

The chain combines TRBV9 with TRBJ2-2; possible D gene TRBD2, 6 bases. Germline lookup yields CDR1 SGDLS and CDR2 YYNGEE. The V end lost 0 bases, the J end lost 5 bases, and 14 bases lay between the germline ends. The CDR3 has 16 residues. This chain's CDR3 is CASSVGLGRGTGELFF. The CDR3 coding sequence is TGTGCCAGCAGCGTAGGGCTCGGGAGAGGAACCGGGGAGCTGTTTTTT.

The chain employs TRBV6-6 and TRBJ2-1; a weak D match, TRBD2 (5 bases). Trimming stripped 5 bases from V and 8 bases from J, with 19 bases between. Germline V CDR1 and CDR2: MNHNY, SVGAGI (reference sequence). The CDR3 contains 15 residues. The CDR3 protein is CASSASLILAHEQFF. The CDR3 bases are TGTGCCAGCAGTGCCTCCTTGATTCTAGCACATGAGCAGTTCTTC.

The chain joins TRBV7-8 to TRBJ2-7; D unclear. The CDR3 is 13 residues long. Germline values: CDR1 SGHVS, CDR2 FQNEAQ. The V end was cut by 4 bases, the J end by 6 bases, with 13 bases between. CDR3 amino acids: CASSYSYYSEQYF. DNA of the CDR3: TGTGCCAGCAGCTACTCGTACTACTCCGAGCAGTACTTC. Full variable domain (remainder filled in from reference TRBV7-8 and TRBJ2-7): GAGVSQSPRYKVAKRGQDVALRCDPISGHVSLFWYQQALGQGPEFLTYFQNEAQLDKSGLPSDRFFAERPEGSVSTLKIQRTQQEDSAVYLCASSYSYYSEQYFGPGTRLTVT.

This chain connects TRBV6-6 to TRBJ2-3; a possible D gene is TRBD2 (6 bases). The germline V gene encodes CDR1 MNHNY and CDR2 SVGAGI (reference sequence). CDR3 size: 14 residues. Deletions cut 2 bases from V and 10 bases from J, with 16 bases between. CDR3 loop: CASSYPLAAGSQYF. The CDR3, as DNA: TGTGCCAGCAGTTACCCCTTAGCTGCGGGGTCGCAGTATTTT.

This chain connects TRBV6-1 to TRBJ2-1; D is possibly TRBD2 (5 bases). This CDR3 region has 11 residues. The germline CDR1 and CDR2 sequences are MNHNS and SASEGT. The CDR3 region is CAVGEGNEQFF. The CDR3 DNA reads as TGTGCTGTAGGAGAGGGAAATGAGCAGTTCTTC.

V gene TRBV5-4 combines with J gene TRBJ2-7, with 9 bases matching TRBD1. Trimming at V came to 3 bases and at J to 3 bases, leaving 7 bases not matched to a gene. This CDR3 has 15 amino acids. Germline CDR1 reads SGHNT; CDR2 reads YYREEE (reference sequence). This chain's CDR3 is CASSSGTGNFYEQYF. CDR3 DNA: TGTGCCAGCAGCTCCGGGACAGGGAATTTCTACGAGCAGTACTTC.

V and J are TRBV2 and TRBJ2-5, with D hard to call. The CDR3 extends over 14 amino acids. The V end lost 8 bases, the J end lost 2 bases, and 15 bases lay between the germline ends. CDR1 SNHLY and CDR2 FYNNEI come from the germline V gene. CDR3 DNA sequence: TGTGCCAGCGCCCCGAACGGAGCGCAAGAGACCCAGTACTTC. Protein product: CASAPNGAQETQYF.

The CDR3 protein is CAWSLEVITSTDTQYF. DNA of the CDR3: TGTGCCTGGAGTTTAGAGGTTATTACTAGCACAGATACGCAGTATTTT. This chain joins TRBV30 and TRBJ2-3; D gene uncertain. The V and J ends lost 2 bases and 0 bases respectively, with 15 bases between them. The CDR3 has 16 residues. Per the germline V gene, CDR1 is GTSNPN and CDR2 is SVGIG (reference sequence).

This sequence joins TRBV2 and TRBJ2-1, with 13 bases that match TRBD2. This CDR3 contains 15 residues. Germline trimming cut 6 bases from V and 8 bases from J; bases unmatched to any gene: 7. Germline assignment: CDR1 SNHLY and CDR2 FYNNEI. CDR3 region: CASSLGLAGAHEQFF. The CDR3 DNA reads as TGTGCCAGCAGCCTCGGACTAGCGGGAGCCCATGAGCAGTTCTTC.

The chain carries TRBV5-1 and TRBJ2-7, with a possible D match to TRBD2 (5 bases). This CDR3 is 13 amino acids long. Germline CDR1 is SGHRS and CDR2 is YFSETQ. V gave up 0 bases and J gave up 7 bases, with 11 bases separating them. CDR3 loop: CASSLVPRGEQYF. CDR3 coding DNA: TGCGCCAGCAGCTTGGTGCCTAGAGGGGAGCAGTACTTC.

This chain joins TRBV30 and TRBJ2-1; D possibly corresponds to TRBD1 (7 bases). Germline-derived CDR1 and CDR2 are GTSNPN and SVGIG (reference sequence). The CDR3 has 14 residues. The V end was cut by 2 bases, the J end by 10 bases, with 18 bases between. The CDR3 nucleotides read TGTGCCTGGAGTCCAGGGGGGACCTACGGGGAGCAGTTCTTC. Protein sequence: CAWSPGGTYGEQFF.

J is TRBJ2-2 and V is TRBV7-2, with TRBD2 matching 7 bases. This CDR3 is 14 amino acids long. Germline CDR1 SGHTA, CDR2 FQGNSA. The junction had 13 bases not matched to a gene; V was cut back by 11 bases and J by 7 bases. The CDR3 DNA sequence: TGTGCCTCGCGAGGGACTACTTTGGGCGGGGAGCTGTTTTTT. Encoded protein: CASRGTTLGGELFF. The full variable domain, rest sourced from reference TRBV7-2 and TRBJ2-2, is GAGVSQSPSNKVTEKGKDVELRCDPISGHTALYWYRQSLGQGLEFLIYFQGNSAPDKSGLPSDRFSAERTGGSVSTLTIQRTQQEDSAVYLCASRGTTLGGELFFGEGSRLTVL.

This clone was counted a few times. The chain uses TRBV5-4 and TRBJ2-7, with a tentative D call TRBD2 (6 bases). This CDR3 contains 15 residues. Germline-derived CDR1 and CDR2 are SGHNT and YYREEE (reference sequence). Between the trimmed V and J ends, which lost 2 bases and 7 bases, there was a span of 19 bases. The CDR3 region has the DNA TGTGCCAGCAGCTTCGGGACTTCCTTTGGGGGAGAGCAGTACTTC. Translated, it gives CASSFGTSFGGEQYF.

The CDR3 coding sequence is TGTGCCAGCAGTTACATTGGGGGGACTGGAAACACCATATATTTT. Its protein is CASSYIGGTGNTIYF. This chain links TRBV6-5 with TRBJ1-3; TRBD1 might be the D (5 bases). CDR3 length: 15 residues. V was cut by 2 bases and J by 2 bases, with 10 bases left in between. Germline CDR1 and CDR2: MNHEY and SVGAGI.

The chain couples TRBV7-6 to TRBJ2-6; 10 bases are shared with TRBD2. J was trimmed by 0 bases and V by 4 bases; bases with no gene match: 3. Germline V CDR1 and CDR2: SGHVS, FNYEAQ. CDR3 length: 17 amino acids. CDR3 nucleotide sequence: TGTGCCAGCAGCTGGACTAGCGGTTTCTCTGGGGCCAACGTCCTGACTTTC. Translated: CASSWTSGFSGANVLTF.

The V and J genes are TRBV7-9 and TRBJ1-2; D is uncertain. CDR3 length: 14 residues. Trimming removed 0 bases from V and 5 bases from J, with 10 bases in between. In germline, CDR1 is SEHNR, CDR2 FQNEAQ (reference sequence). The CDR3 sequence: CASSLAGSSYGYTF. Written as DNA, the CDR3 is TGTGCCAGCAGCTTAGCCGGGTCTAGTTATGGCTACACCTTC.

This clone has just one count. The J gene is TRBJ1-3, the V gene TRBV7-2; D may be TRBD1 (5 bases). CDR1 SGHTA and CDR2 FQGNSA come from the germline V gene. The V gene lost 3 bases and the J gene lost 5 bases, with 5 bases spanning the gap. The CDR3 covers 12 residues. The CDR3 nucleotides read TGTGCCAGCAGCTTGGACAGAAACACCATATATTTT. Translation gives CASSLDRNTIYF.

The chain carries TRBV6-5 and TRBJ2-7; 9 nucleotides agree with TRBD2. CDR1 and CDR2 (germline): MNHEY, SVGAGI. Trimming took 5 bases from V and 3 from J; bases not matched to a gene: 5. There are 14 residues in the CDR3. CDR3 DNA sequence: TGTGCCAGCAGTCCGACTAGCGGATACTACGAGCAGTACTTC. It codes for CASSPTSGYYEQYF.

The chain carries TRBV19 and TRBJ2-7; 12 bases are shared with TRBD2. After removal of 5 bases from V and 2 bases from J, the junction contained 7 bases not matched to a gene. This CDR3 has 16 residues. Looked up from germline, CDR1 is LNHDA and CDR2 is SQIVND (reference sequence). This CDR3 is CASSFTSGGIPYEQYF. The DNA for the CDR3 is TGTGCCAGTAGTTTCACTAGCGGGGGGATCCCCTACGAGCAGTACTTC.

The genes are TRBV28 and TRBJ2-7; 10 bases line up with TRBD1. Germline V gives CDR1 MDHEN, CDR2 SYDVKM. The V segment lost 10 bases and the J segment 6 bases; nucleotides outside the gene matches: 9. CDR3 size: 13 residues. The CDR3 loop reads CATLDRGRGEQYF. For the CDR3, the DNA is TGTGCCACCTTGGACAGGGGGAGGGGCGAGCAGTACTTC.

The chain recombines TRBV5-1 with TRBJ2-5; TRBD2 aligns across 7 bases. The J segment lost 5 bases and the V segment lost 2 bases, leaving 12 bases of the junction unmatched. Germline values: CDR1 SGHRS, CDR2 YFSETQ. This CDR3 spans 16 amino acids. The CDR3 bases are TGCGCCAGCAGCTTTACCTTCGGGATGGGGGGGGAGACCCAGTACTTC. Residues: CASSFTFGMGGETQYF.

This clone was picked up one time. The chain uses TRBV6-5 and TRBJ2-5, with unresolved D. Matching the DNA end better, TRBJ2-7 makes the J call doubtful. Germline CDR1 MNHEY, CDR2 SVGAGI. CDR3 length: 15 residues. CDR3 residues: CASSYSTGVGYEQYF. In DNA, the CDR3 is TGTGCCAGCAGTTACTCGACGGGTGTTGGGTACGAGCAGTACTTC.

The rearrangement joins TRBV6-5 to TRBJ2-7; D is possibly TRBD2 (5 bases). The CDR3 is 13 residues long. The ends were cut back, 2 bases at V and 7 bases at J, with 12 bases in the middle. The germline CDR1 and CDR2 sequences are MNHEY and SVGAGI. In DNA form, the CDR3 reads TGTGCCAGCAGTTACGGCAGCAAGCGGGAGCAGTACTTC. It codes for CASSYGSKREQYF.

The chain joins TRBV18 to TRBJ2-7, with a weak D call TRBD1 (5 bases). Germline V CDR1 and CDR2: KGHSH, LQKENI. V lost 0 bases to trimming and J lost 1 base, with 10 bases between them. This CDR3 has 15 residues. CDR3 residues: CASSPPGSGSYEQYF. The DNA for the CDR3 is TGTGCCAGCTCACCACCGGGGTCAGGGTCCTACGAGCAGTACTTC. Filled out from reference TRBV18 and TRBJ2-7, the complete variable domain reads NAGVMQNPRHLVRRRGQEARLRCSPMKGHSHVYWYRQLPEEGLKFMVYLQKENIIDESGMPKERFSAEFPKEGPSILRIQQVVRGDSAAYFCASSPPGSGSYEQYFGPGTRLTVT.